These 25 T cell receptor beta chains share one sample of origin, sequenced in a study of early T cells in non-severe SARS-CoV-2 infection. TCRdb passed the 5' RACE reads through MiXCR, listing each CDR3 protein once. The sample shows more than 65,000 distinct CDR3 sequences, about 13% of them seen only once. The sequencing input was whole blood. The source is an adult who was a healthcare worker with PCR-confirmed SARS-CoV-2 infection or an uninfected control (not recorded which).

This clonotype was seen many times. The DNA of the CDR3 is TGTGCCAGCAGACGGGACAACAACTATGGCTACACCTTC. The encoded protein is CASRRDNNYGYTF. The V call is TRBV7-2, the J call TRBJ1-2; D is perhaps TRBD1 (6 bases). The germline V gene has CDR1 SGHTA and CDR2 FQGNSA. The CDR3 spans 13 residues. Trimming took 6 bases from V and 2 from J, leaving 10 bases between them.

This clonotype occurred many times. This sequence joins TRBV18 and TRBJ1-3, with D hard to call. Trimming pared 6 bases from V and 7 bases from J, leaving 19 bases between. The CDR3 is made up of 15 amino acids. The germline V gene has CDR1 KGHSH and CDR2 LQKENI. The CDR3: CASSSSGNAGNTIYF. DNA of the CDR3: TGTGCCAGCTCCTCCTCCGGGAACGCGGGGAACACCATATATTTT.

This clonotype was observed many times. The rearrangement links TRBV20-1 to TRBJ1-2, with D maybe TRBD1 (6 bases). The CDR3 consists of 19 residues. The ends were cut back, 1 base at V and 3 bases at J, with 27 bases in the middle. In germline, CDR1 is DFQATT, CDR2 SNEGSKA (reference sequence). In nucleotides, the CDR3 is TGCAGTGCTAGAGGGGGGCTCCGGTTAACCCCGTCGTGGGACTATGGCTACACCTTC. It specifies CSARGGLRLTPSWDYGYTF.

This clonotype was observed at least ten times. The gene calls are TRBV19 and TRBJ1-2; no reliable D call. CDR3 length equals 15 residues. Trimming removed 3 bases at V and 6 bases at J, with 17 bases between. Germline V gene data show CDR1 as LNHDA and CDR2 as SQIVND (reference sequence). As DNA, the CDR3 is TGTGCCAGTAGTATTAACTGGAGTAAAGGAAATGGCTACACCTTC. Residues: CASSINWSKGNGYTF.

This clonotype was counted ten times or more. V and J are TRBV5-4 and TRBJ1-2, with unresolved D. Deletions cut 7 bases from V and 5 bases from J, with 21 bases between. This CDR3 is 15 amino acids long. From germline, CDR1 is SGHNT and CDR2 YYREEE (reference sequence). CDR3 residues: CASASLDTPGYGYTF. The CDR3 DNA reads as TGTGCCAGCGCTAGCCTCGACACCCCGGGGTATGGCTACACCTTC.

The chain uses TRBV19 and TRBJ2-1; TRBD1 matches 9 bases. The CDR3 runs to 15 residues. From germline, CDR1 is LNHDA and CDR2 SQIVND (reference sequence). Trimming took 4 bases from V and 6 from J; bases not matched to a gene: 7. As DNA, the CDR3 is TGTGCCAGTAGTAGGGGACAGGGCCATTTCAATGAGCAGTTCTTC. Its translation: CASSRGQGHFNEQFF.

This clonotype was counted a few times. This chain links TRBV5-8 with TRBJ2-6, with D tentatively TRBD1 (6 bases). Germline loops: CDR1 SGHTS, CDR2 YDEGEE. V lost 2 bases and J 0 bases, leaving 12 bases between the germline ends. CDR3 length: 17 residues. The CDR3 reads CASSFGQSGSGANVLTF. The CDR3 DNA is TGTGCCAGCAGCTTCGGACAGTCTGGCTCTGGGGCCAACGTCCTGACTTTC.

The chain employs TRBV30 and TRBJ1-6, with D tentatively TRBD1 (6 bases). Trimming left V 4 bases short and J 7 bases short, with 14 bases between. This CDR3 comprises 14 residues. CDR1 and CDR2 from the germline V gene are GTSNPN and SVGIG (reference sequence). DNA for the CDR3: TGTGCCTGGATTGTAGGGGGTGGCAATTCACCCCTCCACTTT. The encoded protein is CAWIVGGGNSPLHF.

This clonotype was found many times. The CDR3 bases are TGTGCCAGCACCTCACAGGGGGCCGATGAAAAACTGTTTTTT. It codes for CASTSQGADEKLFF. The chain uses TRBV12-3 or TRBV12-4 and TRBJ1-4, with TRBD1 identical over 9 bases. V was clipped by 7 bases and J by 6 bases; unmatched bases: 6. This CDR3 comprises 14 residues.

The CDR3 bases are TGTGCCAGCAGCCTCGGAAATGAAAAACTGTTTTTT. Residues: CASSLGNEKLFF. This chain connects TRBV28 to TRBJ1-4; D ambiguous. The ends were cut back, 6 bases at V and 5 bases at J, with 7 bases in the middle. CDR1 MDHEN and CDR2 SYDVKM come from the germline V gene. The CDR3 extends over 12 amino acids. The variable domain in full, with the rest retrieved from reference TRBV28 and TRBJ1-4, is DVKVTQSSRYLVKRTGEKVFLECVQDMDHENMFWYRQDPGLGLRLIYFSYDVKMKEKGDIPEGYSVSREKKERFSLILESASTNQTSMYLCASSLGNEKLFFGSGTQLSVL.

V usage is TRBV5-4 and J usage is TRBJ1-2; D gene ambiguous. CDR3 length: 12 residues. Trimming stripped 3 bases from V and 4 bases from J, with 7 bases between. Germline assignment: CDR1 SGHNT and CDR2 YYREEE (reference sequence). CDR3 DNA: TGTGCCAGCAGCTCAGAGACCTATGGCTACACCTTC. This codes for CASSSETYGYTF. Combining the CDR3 with reference TRBV5-4 and TRBJ1-2 gives the whole variable domain ETGVTQSPTHLIKTRGQQVTLRCSSQSGHNTVSWYQQALGQGPQFIFQYYREEENGRGNFPPRFSGLQFPNYSSELNVNALELDDSALYLCASSSETYGYTFGSGTRLTVV.

V usage is TRBV30 and J usage is TRBJ2-7; D is tentatively TRBD1 or TRBD2 (5 bases each). Between the trimmed V and J ends, which lost 2 bases and 0 bases, there was a span of 17 bases. Germline lookup yields CDR1 GTSNPN and CDR2 SVGIG (reference sequence). The CDR3 sequence is 16 residues long. DNA for the CDR3: TGTGCCTGGAGTTCCTCGGGGACGCTTTTCTCCTACGAGCAGTACTTC. This translates into CAWSSSGTLFSYEQYF.

This clonotype was recorded at least ten times. This chain connects TRBV5-6 to TRBJ1-2; 8 nucleotides match TRBD1. CDR1 SGHDT and CDR2 YYEEEE come from the germline V gene. The V gene end was trimmed by 4 bases and the J gene end by 1 base; junction bases not matched to a gene: 3. The length of the CDR3 is 14 residues. CDR3 in amino acids: CASSRGQVNYGYTF. The CDR3 DNA sequence: TGTGCCAGCAGCCGGGGACAGGTTAACTATGGCTACACCTTC. The full variable domain, completed using reference TRBV5-6 and TRBJ1-2, is DAGVTQSPTHLIKTRGQQVTLRCSPKSGHDTVSWYQQALGQGPQFIFQYYEEEERQRGNFPDRFSGHQFPNYSSELNVNALLLGDSALYLCASSRGQVNYGYTFGSGTRLTVV.

This clonotype was counted at least ten times. V usage is TRBV7-8 and J usage is TRBJ2-1; 10 bases agree with TRBD2. CDR1 is SGHVS, CDR2 FQNEAQ, per germline. The length of the CDR3 is 16 residues. The trim removed 3 bases at V and 8 bases at J, leaving 10 bases unmatched. The CDR3, as DNA: TGTGCCAGCAGCTTCCTAGGCCTAGCGGGAGCGTATGAGCAGTTCTTC. Translated, it gives CASSFLGLAGAYEQFF.

This clonotype was counted ten times or more. The chain is built from TRBV9 and TRBJ2-3; 10 bases align to TRBD2. There are 15 residues in the CDR3. Germline loops: CDR1 SGDLS, CDR2 YYNGEE. After removal of 3 bases from V and 6 bases from J, the junction contained 7 bases not matched to a gene. CDR3: CASSATLAGADTQYF. The CDR3 bases are TGTGCCAGCAGCGCCACCCTAGCGGGAGCTGATACGCAGTATTTT. Full variable domain (missing parts from reference TRBV9 and TRBJ2-3): DSGVTQTPKHLITATGQRVTLRCSPRSGDLSVYWYQQSLDQGLQFLIQYYNGEERAKGNILERFSAQQFPDLHSELNLSSLELGDSALYFCASSATLAGADTQYFGPGTRLTVL.

This chain joins TRBV29-1 and TRBJ2-6, with D maybe TRBD1 (6 bases). Trimming stripped 3 bases from V and 1 base from J, with 10 bases between. The germline V gene encodes CDR1 SQVTM and CDR2 ANQGSEA. This CDR3 comprises 15 residues. The CDR3 spells CSVDPTGSGANVLTF. The CDR3 DNA is TGCAGCGTTGATCCAACAGGGTCTGGGGCCAACGTCCTGACTTTC.

The chain carries TRBV4-2 and TRBJ2-1, with D possibly being TRBD1 (5 bases). Germline assignment: CDR1 LGHNA and CDR2 YNFKEQ. The CDR3 is 14 amino acids. V lost 0 bases and J 2 bases, leaving 5 bases between the germline ends. The CDR3 sequence is CASSQEDTYNEQFF. CDR3 DNA: TGTGCCAGCAGCCAAGAGGACACCTACAATGAGCAGTTCTTC.

This clonotype turned up a few times. The rearrangement joins TRBV29-1 to TRBJ2-1; 10 nucleotides align to TRBD2. Trimming cost V 6 bases and J 6 bases; bases outside gene matches: 8. Per the germline V gene, CDR1 is SQVTM and CDR2 is ANQGSEA. This CDR3 is 14 amino acids long. The CDR3 sequence is CSVHLAGVVNEQFF. In DNA, the CDR3 is TGCAGCGTCCATCTAGCGGGAGTAGTCAATGAGCAGTTCTTC.

This chain connects TRBV6-5 to TRBJ2-1; the D call may be TRBD1 or TRBD2 (5 bases each). Trimming removed 2 bases from V and 5 bases from J, with 10 bases in between. Germline CDR1 and CDR2: MNHEY and SVGAGI. The CDR3 runs to 14 residues. CDR3 nucleotides: TGTGCCAGCAGTTACGCCAGGGACCACAATGAGCAGTTCTTC. Its translation: CASSYARDHNEQFF.

V and J are TRBV6-6 and TRBJ2-5; D is ambiguous. V was pared by 7 bases and J by 0 bases, with 6 bases between. CDR3 length equals 12 residues. The V gene's germline CDR1 is MNHNY and CDR2 SVGAGI (reference sequence). As DNA, the CDR3 is TGTGCCAGCAAAACGTACCAAGAGACCCAGTACTTC. This translates into CASKTYQETQYF.

This clonotype was observed at least ten times. This chain uses TRBV7-9 with TRBJ2-7; D remains ambiguous. The V and J ends lost 5 bases and 7 bases respectively, with 12 bases between them. The CDR3 is 12 residues long. Per the germline V gene, CDR1 is SEHNR and CDR2 is FQNEAQ (reference sequence). CDR3 nucleotide sequence: TGTGCCAGCAGCCATACGCGGAAGGAGCAGTACTTC. The encoded protein is CASSHTRKEQYF.

The gene calls are TRBV19 and TRBJ1-4, with a weak D call TRBD1 (5 bases). With 4 bases removed from V and 4 bases from J, the gap between germline ends came to 13 bases. The CDR3 is made up of 15 amino acids. CDR1 is LNHDA, CDR2 SQIVND, per germline (reference sequence). The CDR3, as DNA: TGTGCCAGTAGTAGCCAGGGCCGCCGTAATGAAAAACTGTTTTTT. Protein product: CASSSQGRRNEKLFF.

Ten or more counts support this clonotype. V is TRBV6-4 and J is TRBJ1-1; D is possibly TRBD1 (6 bases). V dropped 5 bases and J dropped 1 base, with 11 bases sitting between them. This CDR3 has 14 residues. Germline V gives CDR1 MRHNA, CDR2 SNTAGT. CDR3 region: CASSPGARNTEAFF. The CDR3 DNA follows: TGTGCCAGCAGTCCAGGGGCGAGGAACACTGAAGCTTTCTTT.

A few counts support this clonotype. This rearrangement joins TRBV6-2 or TRBV6-3 to TRBJ2-3, with TRBD1 identical over 7 bases. The CDR3 loop spans 16 amino acids. The V segment lost 1 base and the J segment 4 bases; nucleotides outside the gene matches: 8. Germline V gene sequence: CDR1 MNHEY, CDR2 SVGEGT. CDR3 in DNA: TGTGCCAGCAGTTACTACAGACAGGGTATCGCAGATACGCAGTATTTT. Encoded protein: CASSYYRQGIADTQYF.

V usage is TRBV5-1 and J usage is TRBJ2-7; D gene ambiguous. CDR1 is SGHRS and CDR2 is YFSETQ in the germline V gene. Trimming pared 3 bases from V and 5 bases from J, leaving 6 bases between. The CDR3 totals 11 residues. CDR3 DNA sequence: TGCGCCAGCAGCTCCCACAACGAGCAGTACTTC. This encodes CASSSHNEQYF.